A selection of T cell receptor beta chains follows, all from one sample in a study of T cell repertoires in cytomegalovirus infection. These receptors have no identified antigens. TCRdb processed the reads anew with MiXCR; each CDR3 protein has one entry. The table includes hundreds of thousands of distinct CDR3 sequences, 31% detected once. The sample in question was cultured CD8+ T cells from PBMCs, obtained from culture after CMV antigen stimulation. The receptors stem from a human donor in good health (CMV status not recorded). Some clones in this sample may be carry-over from other donors' samples. Each CDR3 is given with its conserved first and last residue. Fields, in order: D gene, V gene, J gene, clone size, CDR3 DNA, CDR3 protein. A D gene is named only where the DNA matches it firmly. Clone size is shown for a subset of rows, as once, few, many or a class of expanded clone.

D: .; V: TRBV6-1; J: TRBJ2-1; size: .; DNA: TGTGCCAGCAGTGAGTGGTTCCGGGGTCGACTCGAAGACAATGAGCAGTTCTTC; CDR3: CASSEWFRGRLEDNEQFF
D: .; V: TRBV7-9; J: TRBJ2-1; size: .; DNA: TGTGCCAGCAGCTACGACGGGGGGCGGGAGTTCTTC; CDR3: CASSYDGGREFF
D: .; V: TRBV2; J: TRBJ2-4; size: .; DNA: TGTGCCAGCAGTGAACATGACAAAAACATTCAGTACTTC; CDR3: CASSEHDKNIQYF
D: TRBD1; V: TRBV7-4; J: TRBJ2-2; size: .; DNA: TGTGCCAGCAGCTTCAGCTTAAACAGGGGGCAAAGGAACACCGGGGAGCTGTTTTTT; CDR3: CASSFSLNRGQRNTGELFF
D: .; V: TRBV7-2; J: TRBJ2-4; size: many; DNA: TGTGCCAGCAGCTACGTACTTCGCCAGGGAGGAAACATTCAGTACTTC; CDR3: CASSYVLRQGGNIQYF
D: .; V: TRBV9; J: TRBJ1-5; size: few; DNA: TGTGCCAGCAGCGTAGGAGGCAGCAGCAATCAGCCCCAGCATTTT; CDR3: CASSVGGSSNQPQHF
D: TRBD2; V: TRBV20-1; J: TRBJ2-5; size: .; DNA: TGCAGTGCTAGTCGAGCGGGGGTTCAAGAGACCCAGTACTTC; CDR3: CSASRAGVQETQYF
D: .; V: TRBV7-6; J: TRBJ1-4; size: few; DNA: TGTGCCAGCAGCTTGTGGGCCTCTGATGAAAAACTGTTTTTT; CDR3: CASSLWASDEKLFF
D: .; V: TRBV20-1; J: TRBJ1-1; size: few; DNA: TGCAGTGCTACAGACCGAGGAGACACTGAAGCTTTCTTT; CDR3: CSATDRGDTEAFF
D: .; V: TRBV6-2/TRBV6-3; J: TRBJ1-3; size: .; DNA: TGTGCCAGCAGCCTGGATGAATTCTCTGGAAACACCATATATTTT; CDR3: CASSLDEFSGNTIYF
D: .; V: TRBV27; J: TRBJ1-1; size: .; DNA: TGTGCCAGCAGTTTATCGCCCCGTGGGGGCGGCAACACTGAAGCTTTCTTT; CDR3: CASSLSPRGGGNTEAFF
D: .; V: TRBV7-6; J: TRBJ1-3; size: many; DNA: TGTGCCAGCAGCAACAGGGCCCCCTCTGGAAACACCATATATTTT; CDR3: CASSNRAPSGNTIYF
D: .; V: TRBV27; J: TRBJ2-3; size: .; DNA: TGTGCCAGCAGAACATTCTCAGATACGCAGTATTTT; CDR3: CASRTFSDTQYF
D: .; V: TRBV2; J: TRBJ2-1; size: .; DNA: TGTGCCACCAGAGACCGATTAGGCTACAATGAGCAGTTCTTC; CDR3: CATRDRLGYNEQFF
D: TRBD1; V: TRBV29-1; J: TRBJ1-2; size: .; DNA: TGCAGCGTTGGGACAGGGGTGGGTGGCTACACCTTC; CDR3: CSVGTGVGGYTF
D: .; V: TRBV29-1; J: TRBJ1-3; size: .; DNA: TGCAGCGTTGAGGAAGGAAACACCATATATTTT; CDR3: CSVEEGNTIYF
D: .; V: TRBV27; J: TRBJ1-4; size: .; DNA: TGTGCCAGCAGAAGGGCAGGAGAAAAACTGTTTTTT; CDR3: CASRRAGEKLFF
D: .; V: TRBV4-1; J: TRBJ1-4; size: many; DNA: TGCGCCAGCAGCCAAGATAGGGCAGTGTATGAAAAACTGTTTTTT; CDR3: CASSQDRAVYEKLFF
D: .; V: TRBV27; J: TRBJ1-1; size: once; DNA: TGTGCCAGCAGTATCCGACGGGACACTGAAGCTTTCTTT; CDR3: CASSIRRDTEAFF
D: TRBD2; V: TRBV4-3; J: TRBJ2-1; size: .; DNA: TGCGCCAGCAGCCGGGCCGGGGGGGGGGCCTACAATGAGCAGTTCTTC; CDR3: CASSRAGGGAYNEQFF
D: .; V: TRBV6-6; J: TRBJ2-5; size: .; DNA: TGTGTCAGCAGTTACTCGCCTGGCACCTCCAGGGAGACCCAGTACTTC; CDR3: CVSSYSPGTSRETQYF
D: .; V: TRBV6-6; J: TRBJ1-1; size: few; DNA: TGTGCCAGCAGTTTTCAGGGTAGGAGCACTGAAGCTTTCTTT; CDR3: CASSFQGRSTEAFF
D: TRBD1; V: TRBV7-2; J: TRBJ1-4; size: .; DNA: TGTGCCAGCAGCTTAGATCCAGGGGGGGCTAATGAAAAACTGTTTTTT; CDR3: CASSLDPGGANEKLFF
D: .; V: TRBV27; J: TRBJ1-2; size: .; DNA: TGTGCCAGCAGTCTTCACAGGGAATCTGGTGGCTACACCTTC; CDR3: CASSLHRESGGYTF
D: .; V: TRBV12-3/TRBV12-4; J: TRBJ1-1; size: .; DNA: TGTGCCAGCAGGGGACGGACCTCCCGGGTCGCTGAAGCTTTCTTT; CDR3: CASRGRTSRVAEAFF
D: .; V: TRBV6-1; J: TRBJ1-5; size: many; DNA: TGTGCCTCCAAACCGGCCGGGAGCAATCAGCCCCAGCATTTT; CDR3: CASKPAGSNQPQHF
D: TRBD2; V: TRBV28; J: TRBJ2-1; size: .; DNA: TGTGCCAGCAGTTTCCCCTCGGGCGGGGGTGGATACAATGAGCAGTTCTTC; CDR3: CASSFPSGGGGYNEQFF
D: .; V: TRBV7-2; J: TRBJ2-1; size: many; DNA: TGTGCCAGCACCTCAGGGGGGGGGTCCTACAATGAGCAGTTCTTC; CDR3: CASTSGGGSYNEQFF
D: .; V: TRBV4-1; J: TRBJ2-3; size: .; DNA: TGCGCCAGCAGGACACAAACGGGGGATACGCAGTATTTT; CDR3: CASRTQTGDTQYF
D: .; V: TRBV29-1; J: TRBJ1-2; size: .; DNA: TGCAGCGTTGGAGGGGTGGAGGACTATGGCTACACCTTC; CDR3: CSVGGVEDYGYTF
D: .; V: TRBV7-6; J: TRBJ1-1; size: many; DNA: TGTGCCAGCAGCTTTCAGGGACCGAACACTGAAGCTTTCTTT; CDR3: CASSFQGPNTEAFF
D: .; V: TRBV4-1; J: TRBJ1-4; size: .; DNA: TGCGCCAGCAGCCAAGATTCGTCCGCAACTAATGAAAAACTGTTTTTT; CDR3: CASSQDSSATNEKLFF
D: .; V: TRBV11-1; J: TRBJ2-5; size: .; DNA: TGTGCCAGCAGCCAGTCACGGCTGTACCAAGAGACCCAGTACTTC; CDR3: CASSQSRLYQETQYF
D: .; V: TRBV27; J: TRBJ1-1; size: .; DNA: TGTGCCAGCAGTATAACCAGGGGCAATGAAGCTTTCTTT; CDR3: CASSITRGNEAFF
D: .; V: TRBV4-1; J: TRBJ1-2; size: few; DNA: TGCGCCAGCAGCCAGACAGGCTTTGGCTACACCTTC; CDR3: CASSQTGFGYTF
D: .; V: TRBV7-2; J: TRBJ2-1; size: many; DNA: TGTGCCAGCAGCCTAGGGTCTCGGCTTTACAATGAGCAGTTCTTC; CDR3: CASSLGSRLYNEQFF
D: .; V: TRBV28; J: TRBJ1-5; size: .; DNA: TGTGCCAGCAGTTTTCGGGGAGGGACGAGTCAGCCCCAGCATTTT; CDR3: CASSFRGGTSQPQHF
D: TRBD2; V: TRBV12-3/TRBV12-4; J: TRBJ2-5; size: few; DNA: TGTGCCAGCAGTTTTGCTAGCGGGGGGTACCAAGAGACCCAGTACTTC; CDR3: CASSFASGGYQETQYF
D: .; V: TRBV29-1; J: TRBJ2-3; size: .; DNA: TGCAGCGTTGTTCTGGGGCAGCCGAATGTGACAGATACGCAGTATTTT; CDR3: CSVVLGQPNVTDTQYF
D: TRBD1; V: TRBV27; J: TRBJ1-2; size: .; DNA: TGTGCCAGCAGTATACAGGGGGCCTATGGCTACACCTTC; CDR3: CASSIQGAYGYTF
D: TRBD1; V: TRBV7-6; J: TRBJ1-2; size: many; DNA: TGTGCCAGCAGCTTATCCACGGGGACAGGGATCGCCTATGGCTACACCTTC; CDR3: CASSLSTGTGIAYGYTF
D: .; V: TRBV12-3/TRBV12-4; J: TRBJ1-2; size: few; DNA: TGTGCCAGCAGTTTTCGACAATCTGGCTACACCTTC; CDR3: CASSFRQSGYTF
D: TRBD2; V: TRBV6-6; J: TRBJ2-1; size: .; DNA: TGTGCCAGCAGTGCCTCTAGCGGGGGGGCTCTGGGTGAGCAGTTCTTC; CDR3: CASSASSGGALGEQFF
D: TRBD1; V: TRBV7-2; J: TRBJ2-1; size: many; DNA: TGTGCCAGCAGCTACCGCCCGGACAGGACTTACAATGAGCAGTTCTTC; CDR3: CASSYRPDRTYNEQFF